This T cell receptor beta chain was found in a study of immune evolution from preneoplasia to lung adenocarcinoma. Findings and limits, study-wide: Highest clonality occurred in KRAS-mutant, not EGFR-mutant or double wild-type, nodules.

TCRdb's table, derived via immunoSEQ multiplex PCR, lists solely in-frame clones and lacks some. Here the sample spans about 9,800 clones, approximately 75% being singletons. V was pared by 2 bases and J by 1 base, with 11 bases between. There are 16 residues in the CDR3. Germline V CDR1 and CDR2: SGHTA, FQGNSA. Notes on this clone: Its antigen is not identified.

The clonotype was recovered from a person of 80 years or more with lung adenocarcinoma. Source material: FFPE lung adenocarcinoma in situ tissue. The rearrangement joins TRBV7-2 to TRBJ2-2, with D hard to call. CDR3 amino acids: CASSLRAYLNTGELFF. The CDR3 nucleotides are TGTGCCAGCAGCTTAAGGGCCTACTTGAACACCGGGGAGCTGTTTTTT.